The following is a T cell receptor beta chain sequence with its context. This sample stems from a study of cytomegalovirus exposure and HLA in healthy donors. The PCR made use of 60 Vbeta and 13 Jbeta primers. Assay used: immunoSEQ multiplex PCR; TCRdb lists only in-frame clones, some missing. The sample consists of about 120,000 clones, roughly three quarters of them appearing once. V lost 8 bases and J 4 bases, leaving 13 bases between the germline ends. CDR3 length: 12 residues. Germline CDR1 SQVTM, CDR2 ANQGSEA. The TCR was taken from a woman younger than 30 in good health and CMV-seronegative. The source material was PBMCs. The chain links TRBV29-1 to TRBJ2-3; the D is unclear. The CDR3 DNA follows: TGCAGCTCCGGGTTCACCGCAGATACGCAGTATTTT. Amino acids: CSSGFTADTQYF.